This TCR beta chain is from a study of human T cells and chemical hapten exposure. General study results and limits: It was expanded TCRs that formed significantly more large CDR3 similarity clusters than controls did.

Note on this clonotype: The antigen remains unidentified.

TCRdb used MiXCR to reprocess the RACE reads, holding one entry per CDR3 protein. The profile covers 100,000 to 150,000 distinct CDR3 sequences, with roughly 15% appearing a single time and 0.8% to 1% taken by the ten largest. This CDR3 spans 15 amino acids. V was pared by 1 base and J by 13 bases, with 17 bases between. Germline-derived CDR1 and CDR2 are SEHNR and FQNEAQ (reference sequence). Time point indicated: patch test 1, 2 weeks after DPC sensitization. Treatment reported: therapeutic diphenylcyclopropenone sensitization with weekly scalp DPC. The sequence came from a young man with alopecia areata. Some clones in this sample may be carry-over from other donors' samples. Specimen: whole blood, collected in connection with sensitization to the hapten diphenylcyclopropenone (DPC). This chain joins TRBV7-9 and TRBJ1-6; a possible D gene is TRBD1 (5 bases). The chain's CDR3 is CASSLDVLGTSPLHF. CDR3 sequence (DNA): TGTGCCAGCAGCTTAGATGTTCTGGGGACGAGCCCCCTCCACTTT.